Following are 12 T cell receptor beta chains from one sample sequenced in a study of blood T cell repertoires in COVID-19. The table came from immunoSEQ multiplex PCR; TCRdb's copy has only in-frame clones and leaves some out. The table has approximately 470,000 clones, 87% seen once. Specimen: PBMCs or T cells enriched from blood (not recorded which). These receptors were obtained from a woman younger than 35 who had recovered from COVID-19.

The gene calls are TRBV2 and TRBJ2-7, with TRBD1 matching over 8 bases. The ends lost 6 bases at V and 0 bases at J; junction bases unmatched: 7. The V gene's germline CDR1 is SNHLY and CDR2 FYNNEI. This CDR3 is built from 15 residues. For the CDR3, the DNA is TGTGCCAGCAGGCCCCGGGACAGGACCTCCTACGAGCAGTACTTC. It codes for CASRPRDRTSYEQYF.

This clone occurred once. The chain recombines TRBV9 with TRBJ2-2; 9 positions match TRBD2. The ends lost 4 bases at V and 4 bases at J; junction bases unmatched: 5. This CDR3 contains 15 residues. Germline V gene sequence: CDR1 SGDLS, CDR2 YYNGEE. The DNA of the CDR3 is TGTGCCAGCAGCCGCGGGGGGGCGGGCACCGGGGAGCTGTTTTTT. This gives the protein CASSRGGAGTGELFF.

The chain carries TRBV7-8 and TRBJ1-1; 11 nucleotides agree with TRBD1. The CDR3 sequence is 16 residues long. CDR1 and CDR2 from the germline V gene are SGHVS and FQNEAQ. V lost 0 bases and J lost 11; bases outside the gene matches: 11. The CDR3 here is CASSLAGTGGSSRAFF. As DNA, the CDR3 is TGTGCCAGCAGCTTAGCGGGGACAGGGGGTAGCAGTAGGGCTTTCTTT.

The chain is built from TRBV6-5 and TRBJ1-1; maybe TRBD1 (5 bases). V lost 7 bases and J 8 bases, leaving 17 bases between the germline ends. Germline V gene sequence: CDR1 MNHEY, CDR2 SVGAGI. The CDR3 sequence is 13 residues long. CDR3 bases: TGTGCCAGCAACCAGGGTTTTAATGCCGAAGCTTTCTTT. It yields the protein CASNQGFNAEAFF.

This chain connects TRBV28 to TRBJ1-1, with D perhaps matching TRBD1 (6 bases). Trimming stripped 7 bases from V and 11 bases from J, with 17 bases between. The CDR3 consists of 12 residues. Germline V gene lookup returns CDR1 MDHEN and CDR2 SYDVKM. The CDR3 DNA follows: TGTGCCAGCACCCCACGGTTCCAGGGGGCTTTCTTT. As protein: CASTPRFQGAFF.

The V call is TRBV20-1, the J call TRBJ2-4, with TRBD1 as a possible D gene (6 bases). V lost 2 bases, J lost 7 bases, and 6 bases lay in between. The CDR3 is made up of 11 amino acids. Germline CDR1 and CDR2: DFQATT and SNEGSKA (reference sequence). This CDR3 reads CSARQGNIQYF. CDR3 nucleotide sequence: TGCAGTGCTAGACAGGGGAACATTCAGTACTTC.

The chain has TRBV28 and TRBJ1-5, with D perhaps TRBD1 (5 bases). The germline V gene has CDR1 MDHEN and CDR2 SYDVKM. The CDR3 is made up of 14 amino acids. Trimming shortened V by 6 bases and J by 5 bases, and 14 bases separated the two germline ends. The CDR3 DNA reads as TGTGCCAGCAGGGGTCGGGGGGGATATCAGCCCCAGCATTTT. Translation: CASRGRGGYQPQHF.

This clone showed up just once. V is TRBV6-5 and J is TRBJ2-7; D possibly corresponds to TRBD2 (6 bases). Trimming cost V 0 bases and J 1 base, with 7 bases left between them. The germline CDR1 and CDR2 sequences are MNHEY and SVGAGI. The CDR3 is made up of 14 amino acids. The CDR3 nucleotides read TGTGCCAGCAGTTACTCGGAGGGGTCCTACGAGCAGTACTTC. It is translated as CASSYSEGSYEQYF.

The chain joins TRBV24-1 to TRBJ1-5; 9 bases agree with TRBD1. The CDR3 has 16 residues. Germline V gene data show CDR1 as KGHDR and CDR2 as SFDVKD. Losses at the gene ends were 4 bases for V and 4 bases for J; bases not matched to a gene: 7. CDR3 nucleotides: TGTGCCACCAGTGACCAGGGGACAGGGCTTAATCAGCCCCAGCATTTT. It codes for CATSDQGTGLNQPQHF.

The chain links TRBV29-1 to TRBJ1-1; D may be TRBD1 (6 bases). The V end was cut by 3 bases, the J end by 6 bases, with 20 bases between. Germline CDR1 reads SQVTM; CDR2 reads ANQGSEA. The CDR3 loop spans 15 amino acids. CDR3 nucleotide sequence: TGCAGCGTTGACAAGTCGGGTACAGGGAGGGCTGAAGCTTTCTTT. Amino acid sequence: CSVDKSGTGRAEAFF. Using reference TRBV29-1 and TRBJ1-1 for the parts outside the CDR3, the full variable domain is SAVISQKPSRDICQRGTSLTIQCQVDSQVTMMFWYRQQPGQSLTLIATANQGSEATYESGFVIDKFPISRPNLTFSTLTVSNMSPEDSSIYLCSVDKSGTGRAEAFFGQGTRLTVV.

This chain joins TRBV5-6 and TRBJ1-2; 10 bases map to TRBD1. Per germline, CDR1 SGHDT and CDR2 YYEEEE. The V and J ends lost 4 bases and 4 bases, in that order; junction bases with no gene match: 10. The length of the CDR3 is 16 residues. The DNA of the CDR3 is TGTGCCAGCAGCAGTCTGACAGGGGGCGCTTTCTATGGCTACACCTTC. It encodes CASSSLTGGAFYGYTF.

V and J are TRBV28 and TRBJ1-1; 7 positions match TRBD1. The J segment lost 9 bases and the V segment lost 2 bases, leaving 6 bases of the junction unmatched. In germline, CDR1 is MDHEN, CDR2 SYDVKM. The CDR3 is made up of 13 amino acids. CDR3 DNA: TGTGCCAGCAGTTTAGACAGACAGGGCAAAGCTTTCTTT. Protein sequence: CASSLDRQGKAFF.